The 29 T cell receptor beta chains in this list originate from one sample, sequenced in a study of blood T cell repertoires in COVID-19 (TCRdb year 2020). Libraries were built with the immunoSEQ multiplex PCR assay. TCRdb holds this immuneACCESS table with in-frame rearrangements only. Some clones are missing; in checked studies, unresolved V genes explain under half, and the rest has no known cause. Recorded for this sample are a few hundred thousand clones; around 88% of them occurred a single time. Approximately 2% of the sample is taken by the ten largest. The sample taken for sequencing was peripheral blood. The source of these receptors is a woman aged 30 to 39 who had recovered from COVID-19.

The genes are TRBV3-1 (or the pseudogene TRBV3-2) and TRBJ1-5; D gene ambiguous. Trimming cost V 0 bases and J 4 bases, with 7 bases left between them. Germline CDR1 reads LGHDT; CDR2 reads YNNKEL (reference sequence). CDR3 length: 14 residues. CDR3 nucleotides: TGTGCCAGCAGCCAAGAGTTCAATAATCAGCCCCAGCATTTT. This encodes CASSQEFNNQPQHF.

V usage is TRBV5-5 and J usage is TRBJ1-1, with a possible D match to TRBD1 (5 bases). Trimming stripped 4 bases from V and 4 bases from J, with 17 bases between. Germline CDR1 and CDR2: SGHKS and YYEKEE (reference sequence). This CDR3 contains 15 residues. Written as DNA, the CDR3 is TGTGCCAGCAGCCGGCCGGACGGAGGGGCCACTGAAGCTTTCTTT. Translated: CASSRPDGGATEAFF.

The genes are TRBV6-5 and TRBJ1-2; possible D gene TRBD1, 5 bases. The germline gives CDR1 MNHEY, CDR2 SVGAGI. The V end lost 6 bases, the J end lost 2 bases, and 13 bases lay between the germline ends. The CDR3 totals 14 residues. The CDR3 reads CASRIPGGNYGYTF. The DNA for the CDR3 is TGTGCCAGCAGAATTCCCGGGGGGAACTATGGCTACACCTTC.

This rearrangement joins TRBV28 to TRBJ2-7; TRBD2 is a possible D gene (5 bases). The CDR3 is 13 amino acids. Germline assignment: CDR1 MDHEN and CDR2 SYDVKM. Trimming removed 4 bases from V and 3 bases from J, with 10 bases in between. The CDR3 coding sequence is TGTGCCAGCAGTTGGGAGATAAACTACGAGCAGTACTTC. Protein product: CASSWEINYEQYF.

The chain employs TRBV19 and TRBJ1-2, with 7 bases aligning to TRBD1. CDR1 and CDR2 (germline): LNHDA, SQIVND (reference sequence). Trimming at V came to 4 bases and at J to 2 bases, leaving 4 bases not matched to a gene. The CDR3 loop spans 14 amino acids. The CDR3: CASSRGTENYGYTF. As DNA, the CDR3 is TGTGCCAGTAGTAGAGGGACAGAGAACTATGGCTACACCTTC. Complete variable domain (other parts from reference TRBV19 and TRBJ1-2): DGGITQSPKYLFRKEGQNVTLSCEQNLNHDAMYWYRQDPGQGLRLIYYSQIVNDFQKGDIAEGYSVSREKKESFPLTVTSAQKNPTAFYLCASSRGTENYGYTFGSGTRLTVV.

This chain joins TRBV11-2 and TRBJ2-1; 7 bases agree with TRBD2. CDR1 and CDR2 from the germline V gene are SGHAT and FQNNGV. V was pared by 1 base and J by 2 bases, with 5 bases of the junction left unmatched. The CDR3 has 16 amino acids. The chain's CDR3 is CASSLVSGNPYNEQFF. The DNA for the CDR3 is TGTGCCAGCAGCTTAGTGAGCGGGAATCCCTACAATGAGCAGTTCTTC.

This rearrangement joins TRBV7-2 to TRBJ2-7; D gene unclear. CDR3 length: 14 residues. Germline V gene sequence: CDR1 SGHTA, CDR2 FQGNSA. V was cut by 4 bases and J by 3 bases, with 13 bases left in between. The CDR3 sequence: CASSSNVVIYEQYF. Here the CDR3 DNA reads TGTGCCAGCAGCTCTAATGTCGTGATCTACGAGCAGTACTTC.

This chain joins TRBV6-4 and TRBJ2-3; weak D call: TRBD1 (6 bases). The V gene's germline CDR1 is MRHNA and CDR2 SNTAGT. Deletions cut 3 bases from V and 4 bases from J, with 8 bases between. This CDR3 spans 13 amino acids. In nucleotides, the CDR3 is TGTGCCAGCAGTGAACAGGGTTCAGATACGCAGTATTTT. Translated, it gives CASSEQGSDTQYF.

CDR3 sequence: CASSPGQGSSYEQYF. CDR3 coding DNA: TGTGCCAGCAGCCCCGGACAGGGTAGCTCCTACGAGCAGTACTTC. The chain joins TRBV5-4 to TRBJ2-7; 8 bases align to TRBD1. Germline assignment: CDR1 SGHNT and CDR2 YYREEE (reference sequence). This CDR3 comprises 15 residues. The V and J ends lost 4 bases and 0 bases, in that order; junction bases with no gene match: 6.

V and J are TRBV5-1 and TRBJ2-1, with 12 nucleotides matching TRBD2. CDR1 SGHRS and CDR2 YFSETQ come from the germline V gene. The CDR3 sequence is 15 residues long. The trim removed 4 bases at V and 7 bases at J, leaving 6 bases unmatched. CDR3: CASSRSLAGGNEQFF. The CDR3 DNA reads TGCGCCAGCAGCAGATCACTAGCGGGAGGTAATGAGCAGTTCTTC.

The DNA for the CDR3 is TGTGCCACCCAGGCTAGCGGGGATACAGATACGCAGTATTTT. This encodes CATQASGDTDTQYF. The J gene is TRBJ2-3, the V gene TRBV10-3, with 9 bases identical to TRBD2. Germline-derived CDR1 and CDR2 are ENHRY and SYGVKD. The CDR3 covers 14 residues. J lost 3 bases, V lost 10 bases, and 8 bases had no gene match.

In this sample, this clone turned up a few times. CDR3: CAWSAPITEAFF. The DNA for the CDR3 is TGTGCCTGGAGTGCCCCTATTACTGAAGCTTTCTTT. This sequence joins TRBV30 and TRBJ1-1; D unclear. The V and J ends lost 1 base and 5 bases respectively, with 8 bases between them. Germline CDR1 GTSNPN, CDR2 SVGIG (reference sequence). There are 12 residues in the CDR3.

V usage is TRBV29-1 and J usage is TRBJ2-3, with 7 bases matching TRBD2. The V segment lost 5 bases and the J segment 4 bases; nucleotides outside the gene matches: 6. The germline V gene encodes CDR1 SQVTM and CDR2 ANQGSEA. CDR3 length equals 13 residues. CDR3 residues: CSVHGRPPDTQYF. DNA of the CDR3: TGCAGCGTTCACGGGAGGCCCCCAGATACGCAGTATTTT.

This clone was detected only a few times. V and J are TRBV2 and TRBJ2-1; 10 nucleotides agree with TRBD2. The CDR3 is 14 amino acids. Germline CDR1 and CDR2: SNHLY and FYNNEI. After removal of 6 bases from V and 7 bases from J, the junction contained 6 bases not matched to a gene. The CDR3 spells CASSPGTSVNEQFF. In DNA form, the CDR3 reads TGTGCCAGCAGCCCCGGGACTAGCGTAAATGAGCAGTTCTTC.

V and J are TRBV7-9 and TRBJ1-1; TRBD1 aligns across 7 bases. CDR1 and CDR2 from the germline V gene are SEHNR and FQNEAQ (reference sequence). V was pared by 5 bases and J by 1 base, with 7 bases of the junction left unmatched. This CDR3 has 15 residues. CDR3 residues: CASSPQGTANTEAFF. The CDR3 bases are TGTGCCAGCAGCCCACAAGGGACAGCGAACACTGAAGCTTTCTTT. Combining the CDR3 with reference TRBV7-9 and TRBJ1-1 gives the whole variable domain DTGVSQNPRHKITKRGQNVTFRCDPISEHNRLYWYRQTLGQGPEFLTYFQNEAQLEKSRLLSDRFSAERPKGSFSTLEIQRTEQGDSAMYLCASSPQGTANTEAFFGQGTRLTVV.

J is TRBJ1-1 and V is TRBV3-1 (or the pseudogene TRBV3-2); D is possibly TRBD1 (6 bases). V lost 4 bases and J lost 8, with 20 bases in between. CDR3 length: 15 amino acids. Germline values: CDR1 LGHDT, CDR2 YNNKEL (reference sequence). This chain's CDR3 is CASSRRTGGATEAFF. The CDR3 region has the DNA TGTGCCAGCAGCCGCAGAACTGGGGGGGCAACAGAAGCTTTCTTT.

The rearrangement joins TRBV24-1 to TRBJ2-3; D is unclear. The germline V gene encodes CDR1 KGHDR and CDR2 SFDVKD. The CDR3 extends over 12 amino acids. Trimming shortened V by 3 bases and J by 8 bases, and 8 bases separated the two germline ends. CDR3 sequence reads: CATSDTKTTQYF. For the CDR3, the DNA is TGTGCCACCAGTGATACTAAGACTACGCAGTATTTT.

This rearrangement joins TRBV11-2 to TRBJ2-2; perhaps TRBD2 as D (5 bases). V gave up 0 bases and J gave up 3 bases, with 11 bases separating them. CDR1 SGHAT and CDR2 FQNNGV come from the germline V gene. This CDR3 is built from 16 residues. CDR3: CASSLERGSDTGELFF. The CDR3 DNA reads TGTGCCAGCAGCTTAGAACGAGGGAGTGACACCGGGGAGCTGTTTTTT.

The chain couples TRBV7-9 to TRBJ2-7, with 10 bases that match TRBD1. This CDR3 has 14 amino acids. Trimming at V came to 5 bases and at J to 4 bases, leaving 5 bases not matched to a gene. CDR1 is SEHNR, CDR2 FQNEAQ, per germline (reference sequence). CDR3 region: CASSARDRGYEQYF. In DNA form, the CDR3 reads TGTGCCAGCAGCGCCCGGGACAGGGGTTACGAGCAGTACTTC.

The genes are TRBV6-5 and TRBJ1-2, with 9 bases that match TRBD1. V lost 2 bases and J lost 8; bases outside the gene matches: 6. This CDR3 has 14 amino acids. Germline CDR1 MNHEY, CDR2 SVGAGI. DNA for the CDR3: TGTGCCAGCAGTTACGCGGGACAGGGTGTCGGCTACACCTTC. Its translation: CASSYAGQGVGYTF.

This chain connects TRBV2 to TRBJ1-6; D may be TRBD1 (5 bases). CDR1 is SNHLY and CDR2 is FYNNEI in the germline V gene. Trimming removed 3 bases at V and 6 bases at J, with 6 bases between. CDR3 length: 13 residues. CDR3 in amino acids: CASSETANSPLHF. The CDR3 DNA reads as TGTGCCAGCAGTGAGACAGCTAATTCACCCCTCCACTTT.

This chain joins TRBV14 and TRBJ2-2; no clear D gene. The CDR3 extends over 13 amino acids. Per germline, CDR1 SGHDN and CDR2 FVKESK. The V end lost 1 base, the J end lost 6 bases, and 6 bases lay between the germline ends. CDR3 sequence reads: CASSQARAGELFF. CDR3 DNA: TGTGCCAGCAGCCAAGCTCGGGCCGGGGAGCTGTTTTTT. The full variable domain, rest sourced from reference TRBV14 and TRBJ2-2, is EAGVTQFPSHSVIEKGQTVTLRCDPISGHDNLYWYRRVMGKEIKFLLHFVKESKQDESGMPNNRFLAERTGGTYSTLKVQPAELEDSGVYFCASSQARAGELFFGEGSRLTVL.

This chain joins TRBV12-3 or TRBV12-4 and TRBJ1-1; TRBD1 might be the D (5 bases). CDR3 size: 13 residues. The ends were cut back, 6 bases at V and 0 bases at J, with 8 bases in the middle. The CDR3 loop is CASSQGMNTEAFF. The CDR3 region has the DNA TGTGCCAGCAGCCAGGGTATGAACACTGAAGCTTTCTTT.

The chain links TRBV30 to TRBJ2-2, with D tentatively TRBD1 (6 bases). The germline V gene has CDR1 GTSNPN and CDR2 SVGIG (reference sequence). The CDR3 runs 14 residues. V was trimmed by 5 bases and J by 1 base, leaving 11 bases between them. The CDR3 loop reads CAWRQDQNTGELFF. The CDR3 DNA is TGTGCCTGGCGACAGGATCAGAACACCGGGGAGCTGTTTTTT.

This rearrangement joins TRBV6-6 to TRBJ2-2; 11 bases match TRBD1. CDR3 length equals 16 residues. Per germline, CDR1 MNHNY and CDR2 SVGAGI (reference sequence). After removal of 5 bases from V and 6 bases from J, the junction contained 8 bases not matched to a gene. DNA of the CDR3: TGTGCCAGCAGTGGACAGGACAGGGGGCTGTCCGGGGAGCTGTTTTTT. The encoded protein is CASSGQDRGLSGELFF.

The chain uses TRBV30 and TRBJ2-1; D is perhaps TRBD2 (5 bases). V was cut by 6 bases and J by 0 bases, with 18 bases left in between. In germline, CDR1 is GTSNPN, CDR2 SVGIG (reference sequence). The length of the CDR3 is 16 residues. CDR3 in DNA: TGTGCCTGCCCCCCGACGGAAAGCGGCTCCTACAATGAGCAGTTCTTC. Amino acid sequence: CACPPTESGSYNEQFF.

The rearrangement uses TRBV21-1 and TRBJ2-2; TRBD2 is taken as the D call from the table, unchecked against the DNA. TRBV21-1 is flagged as a pseudogene. The CDR3 is 14 amino acids. CDR3 in amino acids: CASSKRVETGELFF. The CDR3 DNA follows: TGTGCCAGCAGCAAGCGAGTCGAGACCGGGGAGCTGTTTTTT.

This chain links TRBV6-5 with TRBJ2-7, with a tentative D call TRBD1 (5 bases). V was cut by 6 bases and J by 4 bases, with 13 bases left in between. CDR3 size: 13 residues. Looked up from germline, CDR1 is MNHEY and CDR2 is SVGAGI. The chain's CDR3 is CASRDKESYEQYF. CDR3 bases: TGTGCCAGCAGGGACAAGGAAAGTTACGAGCAGTACTTC.

The genes are TRBV29-1 and TRBJ2-5, with D maybe TRBD2 (7 bases). The length of the CDR3 is 16 residues. Germline V gene sequence: CDR1 SQVTM, CDR2 ANQGSEA. Trimming cost V 4 bases and J 4 bases, with 22 bases left between them. The CDR3 coding sequence is TGCAGCGTTGTCGAGTCGGGCGGGGGCTGGGGAGAGACCCAGTACTTC. As protein: CSVVESGGGWGETQYF.